The 19 T cell receptor beta chains listed next were all sequenced from one sample in a study of persistence of HIV-infected CD4 T cells. Nonspecific anti-CD3/anti-CD28 bead stimulation represents the broad CD4+ T cell repertoire. Responding CD4+ T cells were sorted by upregulation of both CD40 ligand and CD69. This was the immunoSEQ version 4 assay in survey mode. Assay: immunoSEQ multiplex PCR; the TCRdb copy retains only in-frame clones and omits some. The sample shows 35,000 to 40,000 clones, roughly 89% of them seen only once. What these receptors recognize is not known. This specimen was CD4+ T cells sorted from PBMCs after approximately 18-hour stimulation, taken from a patient who received antiretroviral therapy. The receptors were gathered from an adult man with HIV who was CMV-seropositive.

This chain joins TRBV2 and TRBJ1-6; 7 bases are a match to TRBD1. CDR1 is SNHLY, CDR2 FYNNEI, per germline. The CDR3 is 16 residues long. V gave up 4 bases and J gave up 0 bases; unmatched junction bases: 3. This CDR3 is CASSGDRVSYNSPLHF. CDR3 bases: TGTGCCAGCAGTGGCGACAGGGTCTCCTATAATTCACCCCTCCACTTT. The variable domain in full, with the rest retrieved from reference TRBV2 and TRBJ1-6, is EPEVTQTPSHQVTQMGQEVILRCVPISNHLYFYWYRQILGQKVEFLVSFYNNEISEKSEIFDDQFSVERPDGSNFTLKIRSTKLEDSAMYFCASSGDRVSYNSPLHFGNGTRLTVT.

This chain connects TRBV18 to TRBJ1-3, with TRBD1 matching 7 bases. V lost 8 bases and J lost 4; bases outside the gene matches: 11. The germline CDR1 and CDR2 sequences are KGHSH and LQKENI. This CDR3 is 15 amino acids long. This chain's CDR3 is CASRRQGTEGNTIYF. The CDR3 coding sequence is TGTGCCAGCCGTCGCCAAGGGACAGAGGGAAACACCATATATTTT.

This clone was recorded only once. This chain connects TRBV2 to TRBJ1-4, with D maybe TRBD1 (5 bases). This CDR3 is 15 amino acids long. V shed 8 bases and J shed 7 bases, with 20 bases lying between them. Germline CDR1 reads SNHLY; CDR2 reads FYNNEI. CDR3 amino acids: CASRGVKGLSEKLFF. CDR3 DNA sequence: TGTGCCAGCCGGGGAGTGAAGGGGTTGTCTGAAAAACTGTTTTTT.

CDR3 DNA: TGTGCCAGCAGTAACACACAGGGGTACACTGAAGCTTTCTTT. It codes for CASSNTQGYTEAFF. V gene TRBV6-1 combines with J gene TRBJ1-1; 7 bases are a match to TRBD1. CDR1 and CDR2 from the germline V gene are MNHNS and SASEGT. The CDR3 runs 14 residues. Losses at the gene ends were 5 bases for V and 3 bases for J; bases not matched to a gene: 6.

V is TRBV7-2 and J is TRBJ1-2; no reliable D call. Trimming pared 3 bases from V and 0 bases from J, leaving 11 bases between. The CDR3 covers 15 residues. CDR1 SGHTA and CDR2 FQGNSA come from the germline V gene. For the CDR3, the DNA is TGTGCCAGCAGCTTCTGGCAGGACGCTAACTATGGCTACACCTTC. This sequence encodes CASSFWQDANYGYTF.

This clone showed up just a few times. This rearrangement joins TRBV5-5 to TRBJ1-5; D gene unclear. CDR1 and CDR2 (germline): SGHKS, YYEKEE (reference sequence). The V gene lost 4 bases and the J gene lost 9 bases, with 17 bases spanning the gap. The CDR3 contains 14 residues. This chain's CDR3 is CASSQDGKTWPQHF. CDR3 coding DNA: TGTGCCAGCAGCCAGGACGGGAAAACATGGCCCCAGCATTTT.

The rearrangement links TRBV7-9 to TRBJ1-2; 8 bases map to TRBD1. In germline, CDR1 is SEHNR, CDR2 FQNEAQ (reference sequence). The CDR3 is 15 amino acids. V trimming: 7 bases; J trimming: 3 bases; junction bases outside the gene matches: 10. CDR3 protein: CASTFTPGGDYGYTF. In DNA, the CDR3 is TGTGCCAGCACCTTTACTCCAGGGGGCGACTATGGCTACACCTTC.

This clone was seen a few times. The genes are TRBV27 and TRBJ1-6, with D unclear. V was cut by 4 bases and J by 0 bases, with 13 bases left in between. The CDR3 is 17 amino acids. Per the germline V gene, CDR1 is MNHEY and CDR2 is SMNVEV (reference sequence). The CDR3: CASSSNPTSSYNSPLHF. In DNA, the CDR3 is TGTGCCAGCAGTTCCAACCCTACGAGCTCCTATAATTCACCCCTCCACTTT.

The chain couples TRBV7-2 to TRBJ1-1; the match to TRBD1 covers 7 bases. Germline-derived CDR1 and CDR2 are SGHTA and FQGNSA. V trimming: 4 bases; J trimming: 2 bases; junction bases outside the gene matches: 4. The CDR3 is made up of 14 amino acids. The CDR3 here is CASSSGQLNTEAFF. CDR3 sequence (DNA): TGTGCCAGCAGCTCGGGACAGCTAAACACTGAAGCTTTCTTT.

The chain is built from TRBV25-1 and TRBJ2-7, with a weak D call TRBD2 (5 bases). Trimming stripped 3 bases from V and 4 bases from J, with 13 bases between. Per the germline V gene, CDR1 is MGHDK and CDR2 is SYGVNS. The CDR3 has 14 residues. CDR3 sequence (DNA): TGTGCCAGCAGTGACGCGAGGGAGCCGTACGAGCAGTACTTC. This translates into CASSDAREPYEQYF.

The chain joins TRBV5-1 to TRBJ2-2; 10 nucleotides agree with TRBD2. J was trimmed by 1 base and V by 4 bases; bases with no gene match: 1. Germline V CDR1 and CDR2: SGHRS, YFSETQ. This CDR3 has 15 residues. The CDR3 sequence is CASSKREGNTGELFF. The CDR3, as DNA: TGCGCCAGCAGCAAGCGGGAGGGGAACACCGGGGAGCTGTTTTTT.

The V and J genes are TRBV29-1 and TRBJ1-2; 7 nucleotides line up with TRBD1. Germline CDR1 reads SQVTM; CDR2 reads ANQGSEA. V gave up 4 bases and J gave up 4 bases; unmatched junction bases: 3. The CDR3 is 12 amino acids. CDR3 sequence (DNA): TGCAGCGTTGTGGACAGGCTCTATGGCTACACCTTC. Translation: CSVVDRLYGYTF.

The rearrangement uses TRBV7-3 and TRBJ2-1; D possibly matches TRBD1 or TRBD2 (6 bases each). There are 16 residues in the CDR3. Germline loops: CDR1 SGHTA, CDR2 FQGTGA. V shed 5 bases and J shed 4 bases, with 18 bases lying between them. CDR3 coding DNA: TGTGCCAGCAGCCTAGTAGCGGAGGGGGAATACAATGAGCAGTTCTTC. Amino acids: CASSLVAEGEYNEQFF.

The chain recombines TRBV24-1 with TRBJ2-3; TRBD1 might be the D (7 bases). This CDR3 comprises 15 residues. Germline values: CDR1 KGHDR, CDR2 SFDVKD. Trimming took off 3 bases at V and 5 bases at J, with 14 bases between the two ends. This CDR3 reads CATSDPGDSLDTQYF. For the CDR3, the DNA is TGTGCCACCAGTGATCCGGGGGACAGCCTAGATACGCAGTATTTT.

This chain joins TRBV7-8 and TRBJ2-2, with TRBD1 identical over 9 bases. Germline V CDR1 and CDR2: SGHVS, FQNEAQ. There are 18 residues in the CDR3. J was trimmed by 1 base and V by 2 bases; bases with no gene match: 8. The CDR3 here is CASSLRQRQGENTGELFF. CDR3 nucleotides: TGTGCCAGCAGCTTACGGCAGAGACAGGGGGAGAACACCGGGGAGCTGTTTTTT.

The rearrangement uses TRBV7-2 and TRBJ1-5; D uncertain. The CDR3 runs 15 residues. Trimming cost V 1 base and J 5 bases, with 12 bases left between them. The germline V gene has CDR1 SGHTA and CDR2 FQGNSA. The CDR3 DNA is TGTGCCAGCAGCTTAGAGGGAAGGCGGGATCAGCCCCAGCATTTT. Its translation: CASSLEGRRDQPQHF.

The chain uses TRBV7-2 and TRBJ1-5, with unresolved D. Trimming took 0 bases from V and 3 from J, leaving 15 bases between them. CDR3 length: 17 amino acids. Per the germline V gene, CDR1 is SGHTA and CDR2 is FQGNSA. The DNA of the CDR3 is TGTGCCAGCAGCTTAGCCTCCGTTCAGATCCCCAATCAGCCCCAGCATTTT. Its protein is CASSLASVQIPNQPQHF.

The V gene is TRBV5-6, the J gene TRBJ1-1; D gene uncertain. The CDR3 has 14 residues. CDR1 is SGHDT, CDR2 YYEEEE, per germline. With 2 bases removed from V and 1 base from J, the gap between germline ends came to 9 bases. CDR3 sequence: CASSFSPENTEAFF. In DNA, the CDR3 is TGTGCCAGCAGCTTCTCTCCCGAGAACACTGAAGCTTTCTTT.

This clone is a singleton in its sample. The CDR3 is CATSGPAGGSDTQYF. The CDR3 region has the DNA TGTGCCACCAGTGGTCCAGCGGGAGGGTCAGATACGCAGTATTTT. The chain uses TRBV24-1 and TRBJ2-3; TRBD2 matches at 10 bases. J lost 4 bases, V lost 5 bases, and 5 bases had no gene match. The CDR3 contains 15 residues. Germline CDR1 is KGHDR and CDR2 is SFDVKD.